This T cell receptor beta chain is from a study of human T cells and chemical hapten exposure. From germline, CDR1 is MGHDK and CDR2 SYGVNS. V lost 7 bases and J lost 4, with 13 bases in between. The CDR3 runs 13 residues. Time point meaning: patch test 1, 2 weeks after DPC sensitization. Stated treatment: therapeutic diphenylcyclopropenone sensitization with weekly scalp DPC. Someone pulled total RNA out of unfractionated whole blood. TCRdb called the RACE reads again in MiXCR, with one record for every CDR3 protein. Among over 50,000 distinct CDR3 sequences, 9.5% to 12% were seen once, and the ten largest hold about 2%.

The starting material was whole blood, obtained in connection with sensitization to the hapten diphenylcyclopropenone (DPC). The chain combines TRBV25-1 with TRBJ1-2; D not resolved. The TCR sequence derives from a woman aged 40 to 50 with alopecia areata. Some clones in this sample may be carry-over from other donors' samples. CDR3 DNA: TGTGCCAGCAATCCCCGGGGATCCTATGGCTACACCTTC. Translating gives CASNPRGSYGYTF.